These 26 T cell receptor beta chains share one sample of origin, sequenced in a study of T cells expressing NK-cell markers. From its re-call of the 5' RACE reads, TCRdb lists each CDR3 protein once, without DNA. This sample's clone table lists some 340,000 distinct CDR3 sequences. The sample comprised blood T cells: a sorted CD56 or NKG2C T cell subset, CD4+ or CD8+ T cells, or bulk PBMC T cells (not recorded which). These TCRs come from a man aged 18-75 years in good health.

This sequence joins TRBV2 and TRBJ2-7; the D call from TCRdb, TRBD2, cannot be confirmed without DNA. The germline gives CDR1 SNHLY, CDR2 FYNNEI. This CDR3 is built from 14 residues. The CDR3 sequence is CTSSRLAGAFEQYF.

The chain uses TRBV29-1 and TRBJ2-7; without DNA, the TCRdb call of TRBD1 cannot be checked. The CDR3 extends over 12 amino acids. Germline loops: CDR1 SQVTM, CDR2 ANQGSEA. The CDR3 here is CSVVGDGDEQYF.

The chain joins TRBV3-1 to TRBJ1-2. The CDR3 runs to 13 residues. CDR1 is LGHDT and CDR2 is YNNKEL in the germline V gene (reference sequence). CDR3 protein: CASSQWRDGGYTF.

The CDR3 is CASSSYAGGRNEQFF. V gene TRBV5-6 combines with J gene TRBJ2-1; TCRdb's D gene call, TRBD2, goes unchecked for lack of DNA. CDR1 SGHDT and CDR2 YYEEEE come from the germline V gene. The CDR3 runs 15 residues.

The chain joins TRBV7-3 to TRBJ2-1; TCRdb outputs TRBD1, but without DNA this stays unchecked. The CDR3 length is 16 residues. CDR1 and CDR2 from the germline V gene are SGHTA and FQGTGA. CDR3 sequence reads: CASSLKYGGPYNEQFF.

This chain links TRBV20-1 with TRBJ2-5; the TRBD1 assignment by TCRdb is unverifiable without DNA. The CDR3 loop spans 13 amino acids. Germline V lookup: CDR1 DFQATT, CDR2 SNEGSKA (reference sequence). The CDR3 spells CSAIWGGGSDQYF.

V usage is TRBV18 and J usage is TRBJ2-7; lacking DNA, the TRBD1 call made by TCRdb goes unchecked. The CDR3 totals 17 residues. The germline gives CDR1 KGHSH, CDR2 LQKENI. The CDR3 is CASSPSSIRGGLYEQYF.

This chain uses TRBV18 with TRBJ2-7; the D call from TCRdb, TRBD2, cannot be confirmed without DNA. The CDR3 is made up of 13 amino acids. From germline, CDR1 is KGHSH and CDR2 LQKENI. CDR3 loop: CASSPGTSYEQYF.

This sequence joins TRBV7-6 and TRBJ2-2; checking the TCRdb D call of TRBD1 is not possible without DNA. The germline V gene has CDR1 SGHVS and CDR2 FNYEAQ. There are 18 residues in the CDR3. The CDR3 loop is CASSQSPGTGGNTGELFF.

The chain employs TRBV12-5 and TRBJ2-1; with no DNA, the TCRdb D assignment of TRBD2 cannot be verified. This CDR3 has 18 residues. Per the germline V gene, CDR1 is LGHNT and CDR2 is FRNRAP. CDR3 region: CASGLAGGTGNSYNEQFF.

The V and J genes are TRBV7-2 and TRBJ2-5; the TRBD1 assignment by TCRdb is unverifiable without DNA. The CDR3 runs to 14 residues. From germline, CDR1 is SGHTA and CDR2 FQGNSA. CDR3 protein: CASSSGGGQGTQYF.

The chain combines TRBV6-5 with TRBJ1-1; TCRdb names TRBD1, which stays unverified in the absence of DNA. The length of the CDR3 is 14 residues. Germline values: CDR1 MNHEY, CDR2 SVGAGI. The CDR3 is CASSYSNRAGEAFF.

This chain connects TRBV6-5 to TRBJ2-7; TCRdb selects TRBD2, and the lack of DNA leaves this call unchecked. Germline lookup yields CDR1 MNHEY and CDR2 SVGAGI. This CDR3 has 15 residues. CDR3 sequence: CASSWEGKGAYEQYF.

The chain couples TRBV21-1 to TRBJ1-5; lacking DNA, the TRBD1 call made by TCRdb goes unchecked. TRBV21-1 has pseudogene status. The CDR3 consists of 11 residues. CDR3 in amino acids: CARGGNQPQHF.

The V call is TRBV5-1, the J call TRBJ2-6; TCRdb reports TRBD1, a call that lacks DNA to check it against. The germline V gene has CDR1 SGHRS and CDR2 YFSETQ. The CDR3 extends over 21 amino acids. CDR3 loop: CASSLAWSTYRGGTGANVLTF.

The chain recombines TRBV19 with TRBJ2-2. The CDR3 has 15 residues. Germline V gives CDR1 LNHDA, CDR2 SQIVND (reference sequence). This CDR3 is CASSSQIANTGELFF.

The chain has TRBV6-4 and TRBJ1-6; TCRdb gives TRBD1 as the D gene, but with no DNA this cannot be confirmed. Germline V CDR1 and CDR2: MRHNA, SNTAGT. This CDR3 is built from 13 residues. This CDR3 is CASRRDSSSPLHF.

This chain connects TRBV21-1 to TRBJ1-5; with no DNA, the TCRdb D assignment of TRBD1 cannot be verified. TRBV21-1 is listed as a pseudogene. The CDR3 totals 17 residues. The CDR3 region is CASSKERGLRSNQPQHF.

The J gene is TRBJ2-1, the V gene TRBV6-5; as DNA is missing, the TRBD2 call by TCRdb cannot be tested. The CDR3 runs 16 residues. CDR1 and CDR2 (germline): MNHEY, SVGAGI. The CDR3 reads CASSYSSSRANNEQFF.

The J gene is TRBJ1-2, the V gene TRBV29-1; TCRdb's assignment of TRBD1 cannot be checked, as there is no DNA. Germline-derived CDR1 and CDR2 are SQVTM and ANQGSEA. This CDR3 comprises 11 residues. This CDR3 is CSVFGPEGYTF. Supplemented by reference TRBV29-1 and TRBJ1-2, the full variable domain reads SAVISQKPSRDICQRGTSLTIQCQVDSQVTMMFWYRQQPGQSLTLIATANQGSEATYESGFVIDKFPISRPNLTFSTLTVSNMSPEDSSIYLCSVFGPEGYTFGSGTRLTVV.

The V gene is TRBV5-1, the J gene TRBJ2-7; the TRBD1 assignment by TCRdb is unverifiable without DNA. Germline V lookup: CDR1 SGHRS, CDR2 YFSETQ. This CDR3 comprises 13 residues. CDR3 in amino acids: CASRGQGSYEQYF.

This chain links TRBV6-5 with TRBJ1-1; TCRdb's D call of TRBD1 is untestable without DNA. CDR1 is MNHEY, CDR2 SVGAGI, per germline. This CDR3 has 15 amino acids. The CDR3 region is CASSHDSGGDTEAFF.

The chain's CDR3 is CASSVALNSPLHF. The J gene is TRBJ1-6, the V gene TRBV25-1. The length of the CDR3 is 13 residues. Germline V gives CDR1 MGHDK, CDR2 SYGVNS.

The chain has TRBV2 and TRBJ1-2. The CDR3 consists of 14 residues. Germline CDR1 is SNHLY and CDR2 is FYNNEI. The CDR3 sequence: CASSVLETNYGYTF.

The V call is TRBV10-3, the J call TRBJ2-3. CDR3 length equals 14 residues. Germline CDR1 is ENHRY and CDR2 is SYGVKD. The CDR3 here is CAIKKASSTDTQYF.

The chain employs TRBV3-1 and TRBJ1-3; TCRdb names TRBD1, which stays unverified in the absence of DNA. Germline-derived CDR1 and CDR2 are LGHDT and YNNKEL (reference sequence). There are 17 residues in the CDR3. CDR3 region: CASSHLLGPTSGNTIYF.